The following is a T cell receptor beta chain sequence with its context. Its antigen is as yet unknown. This entry is derived from a study of T cell responses to AZD1222 COVID-19 vaccine. Study observations and caveats: CD4 TCRs associated with vaccination spanned spike, dominating at 160-218 and 743-854. Donors, mostly white British, included more females; clonal diversity was possibly underestimated. None of the repertoires were sampled until the peak T cell response had passed.

The CDR3 spans 12 residues. Deletions cut 7 bases from V and 4 bases from J, with 10 bases between. CDR1 is SNHLY, CDR2 FYNNEI, per germline. Both about-4-week and about-12-week second-dose recipients were combined. Using immunoSEQ multiplex PCR, the repertoire was profiled, and TCRdb retains in-frame clones only, with some absent. Of 65,000 to 90,000 clones in the sample, nearly 90% were seen once. Here the sequenced sample was peripheral blood, taken 28 days after the second AZD1222 dose. This sequence originates from an adult who received the AZD1222 COVID-19 vaccine. The genes are TRBV2 and TRBJ2-5, with no clear D. CDR3 bases: TGTGCCAGCAATCGGCCGTCAGAGACCCAGTACTTC. Its translation is CASNRPSETQYF.